This T cell receptor beta chain emerged from a study of regulatory T cells in long-lasting Graves disease. Stated time point: newly diagnosed GD, antithyroid drugs for less than 3 months. RNA isolated from PBMCs was used to make the TCR library. Sequencing libraries for TCR beta were prepared with iRepertoire HTBI primers and Arm-PCR of CDR3 regions. A single record per CDR3 protein comes from TCRdb applying MiXCR to the multiplex PCR reads. The table has some 500,000 distinct CDR3 sequences, approximately 13% seen once. The CDR3 has 17 residues. Losses at the gene ends were 0 bases for V and 3 bases for J; bases not matched to a gene: 7. This clonotype was counted at least ten times. The same sample was also used in a study of T cells in Graves' hyperthyroidism and ophthalmopathy. That investigation notes: Patients showing uncontrolled infection, other autoimmune disease, pregnancy or lactation were ineligible.

This clonotype was sampled from a man aged 25-45 years with Graves disease. This material consisted of peripheral blood mononuclear cells (PBMCs), taken at new diagnosis, from a patient treated with antithyroid drugs. The chain couples TRBV12-3 or TRBV12-4 to TRBJ2-2; 7 nucleotides agree with TRBD1. The CDR3 is CASSLATGTAHTGELFF. The CDR3 bases are TGTGCCAGCAGTTTAGCGACCGGGACAGCTCACACCGGGGAGCTGTTTTTT.